Following are 21 T cell receptor beta chains from one sample sequenced in a study of shared clonotypes between healthy human individuals. TCRdb's table, derived via immunoSEQ multiplex PCR, lists solely in-frame clones and lacks some. The table lists roughly 850,000 clones, about 96% of them singletons. Naive-designated CD8 cells lacked CD45RO, were positively enriched for CCR7, and omitted terminally differentiated effector memory CD45RA+ cells. The sample taken for sequencing was naive CD8+ T cells sorted from blood. The origin of the receptors is a man in his thirties or forties in good health.

This chain uses TRBV7-9 with TRBJ2-2; possible D gene TRBD2, 6 bases. The CDR3 runs 16 residues. V shed 7 bases and J shed 1 base, with 16 bases lying between them. CDR1 and CDR2 from the germline V gene are SEHNR and FQNEAQ (reference sequence). The DNA of the CDR3 is TGTGCCAGCACCGACGACTCGGGACTGAACACCGGGGAGCTGTTTTTT. Its translation: CASTDDSGLNTGELFF. Full variable domain (remainder filled in from reference TRBV7-9 and TRBJ2-2): DTGVSQNPRHKITKRGQNVTFRCDPISEHNRLYWYRQTLGQGPEFLTYFQNEAQLEKSRLLSDRFSAERPKGSFSTLEIQRTEQGDSAMYLCASTDDSGLNTGELFFGEGSRLTVL.

The chain couples TRBV19 to TRBJ2-7; 12 nucleotides match TRBD1. CDR3 length equals 14 residues. Germline loops: CDR1 LNHDA, CDR2 SQIVND (reference sequence). J lost 5 bases, V lost 7 bases, and 6 bases had no gene match. CDR3: CASNLGQGAHEQYF. The CDR3 nucleotides read TGTGCCAGTAACCTGGGACAGGGGGCCCACGAGCAGTACTTC.

The CDR3: CASSWRGVNQPQHF. CDR3 bases: TGTGCCAGCAGTTGGAGAGGGGTTAATCAGCCCCAGCATTTT. The V call is TRBV27, the J call TRBJ1-5, with a possible D match to TRBD1 (5 bases). CDR1 MNHEY and CDR2 SMNVEV come from the germline V gene (reference sequence). Trimming removed 4 bases at V and 4 bases at J, with 11 bases between. The CDR3 spans 14 residues.

This clone was picked up one time. V gene TRBV7-3 combines with J gene TRBJ2-1; the D gene is possibly TRBD1 (6 bases). Trimming left V 5 bases short and J 3 bases short, with 11 bases between. Looked up from germline, CDR1 is SGHTA and CDR2 is FQGTGA. The CDR3 is 14 amino acids. This CDR3 reads CASSPTGSYNEQFF. CDR3 nucleotide sequence: TGTGCCAGCAGCCCCACAGGGAGCTACAATGAGCAGTTCTTC.

The chain uses TRBV5-8 and TRBJ2-7, with D perhaps assigned TRBD1 or TRBD2 (6 bases each). There are 13 residues in the CDR3. Germline loops: CDR1 SGHTS, CDR2 YDEGEE. With 5 bases removed from V and 0 bases from J, the gap between germline ends came to 9 bases. The CDR3, as DNA: TGTGCCAGCAGGGGGGGCGTCTCCTACGAGCAGTACTTC. It specifies CASRGGVSYEQYF.

This chain uses TRBV12-5 with TRBJ2-1, with TRBD1 identical over 9 bases. V was clipped by 7 bases and J by 7 bases; unmatched bases: 5. Germline values: CDR1 LGHNT, CDR2 FRNRAP. The CDR3 covers 13 residues. The CDR3 DNA is TGTGCTAGTGACAGGGGGCGCAAGAATGAGCAGTTCTTC. Its translation: CASDRGRKNEQFF.

Comments on this clone: One end of the junction varies from germline; a read error may be responsible. The CDR3 loop is CASSLGTGTALYF. The CDR3 bases are TGTGCCAGCAGCTTGGGAACCGGGACGGCCTTGTATTTT. This chain joins TRBV5-6 and TRBJ1-5, with D possibly matching TRBD1 (5 bases). This CDR3 has 13 residues. CDR1 is SGHDT and CDR2 is YYEEEE in the germline V gene.

The CDR3 nucleotides are TGCGCCAGCTTCGGCCCGACCTCTGGGGCCAACGTCCTGACTTTC. Translated: CASFGPTSGANVLTF. The V gene is TRBV5-1, the J gene TRBJ2-6; D not certain. This CDR3 comprises 15 residues. V was cut by 7 bases and J by 0 bases, with 11 bases left in between. Germline CDR1 reads SGHRS; CDR2 reads YFSETQ.

The chain carries TRBV7-2 and TRBJ2-7; TRBD2 aligns across 9 bases. After removal of 5 bases from V and 1 base from J, the junction contained 6 bases not matched to a gene. CDR1 and CDR2 (germline): SGHTA, FQGNSA. The CDR3 contains 15 residues. The DNA of the CDR3 is TGTGCCAGCAGCCTCAACCTAGCGGGGTCCTACGAGCAGTACTTC. Protein product: CASSLNLAGSYEQYF. Combining the CDR3 with reference TRBV7-2 and TRBJ2-7 gives the whole variable domain GAGVSQSPSNKVTEKGKDVELRCDPISGHTALYWYRQSLGQGLEFLIYFQGNSAPDKSGLPSDRFSAERTGGSVSTLTIQRTQQEDSAVYLCASSLNLAGSYEQYFGPGTRLTVT.

The gene calls are TRBV13 and TRBJ2-2; the match to TRBD1 covers 8 bases. J gave up 0 bases and V 5 bases, and 14 bases lay outside the gene matches. Germline V lookup: CDR1 PRHDT, CDR2 FYEKMQ (reference sequence). CDR3 length equals 19 residues. DNA for the CDR3: TGTGCCAGCAGCCCGACCGGGACAGGTTTCCCCGCGAACACCGGGGAGCTGTTTTTT. This encodes CASSPTGTGFPANTGELFF.

The chain is built from TRBV27 and TRBJ2-4, with 10 positions matching TRBD1. There are 17 residues in the CDR3. V was clipped by 3 bases and J by 8 bases; unmatched bases: 13. Germline V gene lookup returns CDR1 MNHEY and CDR2 SMNVEV (reference sequence). DNA for the CDR3: TGTGCCAGCAGTTTGGGTAATCTGGGACAGGGGTTTCACATTCAGTACTTC. It yields the protein CASSLGNLGQGFHIQYF.

J is TRBJ1-1 and V is TRBV28, with a possible D match to TRBD1 (5 bases). Germline-derived CDR1 and CDR2 are MDHEN and SYDVKM. This CDR3 spans 12 amino acids. Trimming took off 1 base at V and 6 bases at J, with 6 bases between the two ends. CDR3 sequence (DNA): TGTGCCAGCAGTTTATTCAGGGCTGAAGCTTTCTTT. Residues: CASSLFRAEAFF.

In regard to this clone: The sample contains more than one DNA sequence encoding this CDR3. The rearrangement uses TRBV11-2 and TRBJ2-7, with D perhaps TRBD1 (5 bases). V lost 1 base and J 2 bases, leaving 6 bases between the germline ends. Germline CDR1 and CDR2: SGHAT and FQNNGV. This CDR3 region has 13 residues. The CDR3 sequence is CASSLGTTYEQYF. The CDR3 DNA is TGTGCCAGCAGCTTAGGGACAACCTACGAGCAGTACTTC.

This chain uses TRBV29-1 with TRBJ2-5; D is tentatively TRBD1 or TRBD2 (5 bases each). This CDR3 spans 17 amino acids. Germline V gene lookup returns CDR1 SQVTM and CDR2 ANQGSEA. Trimming pared 6 bases from V and 4 bases from J, leaving 27 bases between. CDR3 nucleotides: TGCAGCGTGTGGGACGGCGCGGTGTCGGCGTCGGGAGAGACCCAGTACTTC. It yields the protein CSVWDGAVSASGETQYF.

The chain uses TRBV28 and TRBJ2-6; TRBD1 might be the D (5 bases). The germline V gene encodes CDR1 MDHEN and CDR2 SYDVKM. Trimming shortened V by 3 bases and J by 2 bases, and 8 bases separated the two germline ends. The CDR3 spans 15 residues. CDR3 loop: CASSLGRAGANVLTF. DNA of the CDR3: TGTGCCAGCAGTTTGGGCAGGGCTGGGGCCAACGTCCTGACTTTC.

The rearrangement links TRBV11-3 to TRBJ2-7; TRBD1 agrees at 9 bases. The CDR3 covers 16 residues. The trim removed 5 bases at V and 4 bases at J, leaving 12 bases unmatched. Germline CDR1 is SGHNT and CDR2 is YENEEA. In DNA, the CDR3 is TGTGCCAGCAGCGCCGGTTTTGGACAGGGGAGGTACGAGCAGTACTTC. Amino acid sequence: CASSAGFGQGRYEQYF. The full variable domain, in which reference TRBV11-3 and TRBJ2-7 provide the parts outside the CDR3, is EAGVVQSPRYKIIEKKQPVAFWCNPISGHNTLYWYLQNLGQGPELLIRYENEEAVDDSQLPKDRFSAERLKGVDSTLKIQPAELGDSAVYLCASSAGFGQGRYEQYFGPGTRLTVT.

V is TRBV7-8 and J is TRBJ1-4; 7 bases align to TRBD1. Germline trimming cut 1 base from V and 6 bases from J; bases unmatched to any gene: 8. The CDR3 spans 16 residues. Germline assignment: CDR1 SGHVS and CDR2 FQNEAQ. The CDR3 sequence is CASSLVRDSGDEKLFF. DNA of the CDR3: TGTGCCAGCAGCTTAGTGAGGGACAGCGGCGATGAAAAACTGTTTTTT.

The gene calls are TRBV9 and TRBJ2-3, with 9 nucleotides matching TRBD2. The CDR3 consists of 14 residues. Germline CDR1 and CDR2: SGDLS and YYNGEE. The junction had 3 bases not matched to a gene; V was cut back by 0 bases and J by 7 bases. CDR3 in DNA: TGTGCCAGCAGCGTAGCTAGCGGGATATATACGCAGTATTTT. It translates to CASSVASGIYTQYF.

The V call is TRBV7-9, the J call TRBJ2-5, with unresolved D. Trimming pared 1 base from V and 1 base from J, leaving 10 bases between. This CDR3 is 15 amino acids long. Germline CDR1 reads SEHNR; CDR2 reads FQNEAQ (reference sequence). CDR3 amino acids: CASSLGTGPQETQYF. CDR3 coding DNA: TGTGCCAGCAGCTTAGGAACGGGTCCCCAAGAGACCCAGTACTTC.

The V gene is TRBV27, the J gene TRBJ1-1, with D tentatively TRBD1 (6 bases). V dropped 5 bases and J dropped 3 bases, with 16 bases sitting between them. There are 15 residues in the CDR3. The germline CDR1 and CDR2 sequences are MNHEY and SMNVEV (reference sequence). CDR3 in DNA: TGTGCCAGCAGTCCTCTCGGTGCAGGGGACACTGAAGCTTTCTTT. Encoded protein: CASSPLGAGDTEAFF.

CDR3 amino acids: CASSDPDRAEGETQYF. CDR3 nucleotides: TGCGCCAGCAGTGACCCAGACAGGGCAGAAGGGGAGACCCAGTACTTC. V gene TRBV10-2 combines with J gene TRBJ2-5; TRBD1 agrees at 7 bases. CDR1 and CDR2 (germline): WSHSY, SAAADI. The ends lost 3 bases at V and 5 bases at J; junction bases unmatched: 12. CDR3 length equals 16 residues.